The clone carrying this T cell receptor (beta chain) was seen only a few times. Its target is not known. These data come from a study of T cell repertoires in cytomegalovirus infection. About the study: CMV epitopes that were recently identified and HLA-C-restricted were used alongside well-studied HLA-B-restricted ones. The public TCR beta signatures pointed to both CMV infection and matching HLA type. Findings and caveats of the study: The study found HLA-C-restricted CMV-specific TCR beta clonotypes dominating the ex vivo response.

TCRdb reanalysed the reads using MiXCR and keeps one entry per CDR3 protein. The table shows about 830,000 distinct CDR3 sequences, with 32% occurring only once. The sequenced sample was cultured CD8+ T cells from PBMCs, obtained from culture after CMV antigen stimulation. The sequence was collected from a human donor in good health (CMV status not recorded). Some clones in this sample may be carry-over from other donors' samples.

CDR3 residues: CASSPGGRPTGELFF. The CDR3 DNA reads TGTGCCAGCAGTCCTGGGGGACGGCCTACCGGGGAGCTGTTTTTT. The chain is built from TRBV12-3 or TRBV12-4 and TRBJ2-2; perhaps D is TRBD1 or TRBD2 (5 bases each). The length of the CDR3 is 15 residues. Trimming stripped 5 bases from V and 5 bases from J, with 15 bases between.